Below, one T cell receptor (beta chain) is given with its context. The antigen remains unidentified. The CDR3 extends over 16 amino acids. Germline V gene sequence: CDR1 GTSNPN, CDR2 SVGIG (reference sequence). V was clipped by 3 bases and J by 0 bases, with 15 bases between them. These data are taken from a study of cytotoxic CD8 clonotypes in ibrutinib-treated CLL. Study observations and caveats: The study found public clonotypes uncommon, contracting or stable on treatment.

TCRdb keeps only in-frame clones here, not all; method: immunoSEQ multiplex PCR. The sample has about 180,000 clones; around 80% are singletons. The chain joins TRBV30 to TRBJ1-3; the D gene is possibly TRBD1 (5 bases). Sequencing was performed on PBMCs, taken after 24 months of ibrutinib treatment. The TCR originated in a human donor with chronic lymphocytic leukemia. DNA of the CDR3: TGTGCCTGGAGGCGGCAGGGAAGTCCCTCTGGAAACACCATATATTTT. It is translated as CAWRRQGSPSGNTIYF. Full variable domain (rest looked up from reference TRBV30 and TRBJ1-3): SQTIHQWPATLVQPVGSPLSLECTVEGTSNPNLYWYRQAAGRGLQLLFYSVGIGQISSEVPQNLSASRPQDRQFILSSKKLLLSDSGFYLCAWRRQGSPSGNTIYFGEGSWLTVV.